One and the same sample provided the 3 T cell receptor beta chains below, sequenced in a study of Ad26.COV2.S vaccination and SARS-CoV-2 variants. Treatment meaning: some 20 received Ad26.COV2.S at low or high dose, single or two shots; about 5 received placebo; per-sample allocation not given. Repertoires come from day 63 after the first vaccine or placebo injection. Clones were read by immunoSEQ multiplex PCR, and TCRdb kept only the in-frame ones, dropping some. The data contain hundreds of thousands of clones, approximately 84% of them singletons. Sequenced here: peripheral blood, sampled in a trial of Ad26.COV2.S vaccine versus placebo. The source is a person aged 18-65 years who received the Ad26.COV2.S COVID-19 vaccine or a placebo.

This sequence joins TRBV6-5 and TRBJ1-5, with D possibly being TRBD1 (5 bases). Trimming left V 0 bases short and J 5 bases short, with 11 bases between. The CDR3 contains 15 residues. Germline CDR1 is MNHEY and CDR2 is SVGAGI. As DNA, the CDR3 is TGTGCCAGCAGTTACTCAGTGGGGGGAGATCAGCCCCAGCATTTT. Translation gives CASSYSVGGDQPQHF.

This chain joins TRBV9 and TRBJ2-2; D may be TRBD2 (7 bases). Trimming took 0 bases from V and 5 from J, leaving 17 bases between them. Germline V gene data show CDR1 as SGDLS and CDR2 as YYNGEE. This CDR3 contains 17 residues. The CDR3 DNA sequence: TGTGCCAGCAGCGTAGTTGGCGGGGGCTACCTAACCGGGGAGCTGTTTTTT. This encodes CASSVVGGGYLTGELFF. The whole variable domain, remainder taken from reference TRBV9 and TRBJ2-2, is DSGVTQTPKHLITATGQRVTLRCSPRSGDLSVYWYQQSLDQGLQFLIQYYNGEERAKGNILERFSAQQFPDLHSELNLSSLELGDSALYFCASSVVGGGYLTGELFFGEGSRLTVL.

The chain combines TRBV6-5 with TRBJ2-3; D assignment may be TRBD1 or TRBD2 (5 bases each). Germline values: CDR1 MNHEY, CDR2 SVGAGI. The CDR3 is 12 amino acids. V gave up 10 bases and J gave up 8 bases, with 16 bases separating them. In DNA, the CDR3 is TGTGCCACGGGGACGAGCTCGCCTACGCAGTATTTT. Its translation: CATGTSSPTQYF.